One sample yielded the 13 T cell receptor beta chains listed below, sequenced in a study of blood T cell repertoires in COVID-19. Only in-frame clones appear in the TCRdb table, and some are missing; sequencing was by immunoSEQ multiplex PCR. This table holds 150,000 to 200,000 clones, less than 90% found once. The sequencing input was peripheral blood. The receptors were gathered from a woman between 70 and 85 years old with COVID-19, enrolled during active disease.

This clone was counted a single time. The chain carries TRBV7-2 and TRBJ1-1, with D possibly matching TRBD1 (5 bases). This CDR3 comprises 13 residues. Germline CDR1 is SGHTA and CDR2 is FQGNSA. Between the trimmed V and J ends, which lost 5 bases and 1 base, there was a span of 8 bases. The chain's CDR3 is CASSMTANTEAFF. CDR3 DNA: TGTGCCAGCAGCATGACAGCGAACACTGAAGCTTTCTTT.

The V and J genes are TRBV24-1 and TRBJ1-2; D is undetermined. Germline CDR1 KGHDR, CDR2 SFDVKD. The V end lost 4 bases, the J end lost 0 bases, and 5 bases lay between the germline ends. The CDR3 runs to 13 residues. The CDR3 region has the DNA TGTGCCACCAGTGAGTCCTCTAACTATGGCTACACCTTC. Its translation is CATSESSNYGYTF.

In its sample, this clone was seen once. The rearrangement joins TRBV28 to TRBJ1-1; maybe TRBD1 (6 bases). Trimming left V 7 bases short and J 1 base short, with 22 bases between. The CDR3 extends over 17 amino acids. Germline V gene data show CDR1 as MDHEN and CDR2 as SYDVKM. CDR3 residues: CASNLPGGGQGNTEAFF. The CDR3 DNA reads TGTGCCAGCAATCTCCCTGGGGGGGGGCAGGGGAACACTGAAGCTTTCTTT. The full variable domain, with the rest looked up from reference TRBV28 and TRBJ1-1, is DVKVTQSSRYLVKRTGEKVFLECVQDMDHENMFWYRQDPGLGLRLIYFSYDVKMKEKGDIPEGYSVSREKKERFSLILESASTNQTSMYLCASNLPGGGQGNTEAFFGQGTRLTVV.

The rearrangement uses TRBV27 and TRBJ1-2; D remains unclear. The CDR3 totals 12 residues. With 10 bases removed from V and 4 bases from J, the gap between germline ends came to 13 bases. In germline, CDR1 is MNHEY, CDR2 SMNVEV (reference sequence). CDR3 amino acids: CATEHPRYGYTF. The CDR3 DNA sequence: TGTGCCACCGAGCATCCCCGCTATGGCTACACCTTC.

The chain uses TRBV28 and TRBJ1-2; 10 bases agree with TRBD1. Germline values: CDR1 MDHEN, CDR2 SYDVKM. This CDR3 comprises 14 residues. The trim removed 7 bases at V and 8 bases at J, leaving 10 bases unmatched. The CDR3 loop is CASKTTGTGDGYTF. CDR3 coding DNA: TGTGCCAGCAAAACCACCGGGACAGGGGACGGCTACACCTTC.

This clone was detected only once. The chain links TRBV18 to TRBJ2-5; TRBD1 agrees at 7 bases. Germline loops: CDR1 KGHSH, CDR2 LQKENI. The CDR3 is 16 amino acids. V shed 2 bases, J shed 7 bases, and the junction held 13 bases outside the gene matches. CDR3 sequence reads: CASSPEGAAVGGTQYF. DNA for the CDR3: TGTGCCAGCTCACCAGAGGGGGCAGCCGTTGGTGGGACCCAGTACTTC.

V gene TRBV19 combines with J gene TRBJ2-2; 9 bases match TRBD1. CDR1 LNHDA and CDR2 SQIVND come from the germline V gene (reference sequence). The ends lost 5 bases at V and 4 bases at J; junction bases unmatched: 8. The CDR3 extends over 16 amino acids. CDR3 sequence (DNA): TGTGCCAGTAGTCCTTCCGGGACAGGGCTCACCGGGGAGCTGTTTTTT. Its protein is CASSPSGTGLTGELFF.

This clone was detected only once. CDR3 nucleotides: TGCAGTGCTAGTGATCTAGCGGGGGGTTTCTACGAGCAGTACGTC. It translates to CSASDLAGGFYEQYV. The V gene is TRBV20-1, the J gene TRBJ2-7; 11 bases are a match to TRBD2. Germline V gene data show CDR1 as DFQATT and CDR2 as SNEGSKA (reference sequence). The ends lost 3 bases at V and 3 bases at J; junction bases unmatched: 7. The CDR3 has 15 amino acids.

The rearrangement joins TRBV19 to TRBJ1-1; D remains unclear. Deletions cut 3 bases from V and 5 bases from J, with 13 bases between. The germline CDR1 and CDR2 sequences are LNHDA and SQIVND (reference sequence). The CDR3 totals 14 residues. Here the CDR3 reads CASSIGYGGTEAFF. Written as DNA, the CDR3 is TGTGCCAGTAGTATCGGTTATGGAGGGACTGAAGCTTTCTTT.

The CDR3 nucleotides read TGCGCCAGCAGCTTAAAAGCGGATGAGCAGTTCTTC. This gives the protein CASSLKADEQFF. The chain uses TRBV5-1 and TRBJ2-1; D is possibly TRBD2 (5 bases). CDR3 length: 12 amino acids. Trimming removed 2 bases at V and 8 bases at J, with 8 bases between. The germline CDR1 and CDR2 sequences are SGHRS and YFSETQ.

The chain has TRBV29-1 and TRBJ1-2; 10 bases align to TRBD1. Germline assignment: CDR1 SQVTM and CDR2 ANQGSEA. J gave up 8 bases and V 8 bases, and 11 bases lay outside the gene matches. CDR3 length equals 13 residues. The CDR3 protein is CSLWETGGAGYTF. The CDR3 DNA follows: TGCAGCTTATGGGAGACAGGGGGCGCGGGCTACACCTTC.

The chain recombines TRBV30 with TRBJ2-3; the match to TRBD2 covers 12 bases. The V gene's germline CDR1 is GTSNPN and CDR2 SVGIG (reference sequence). This CDR3 has 16 amino acids. Losses at the gene ends were 5 bases for V and 3 bases for J; bases not matched to a gene: 9. The CDR3 DNA is TGTGCCTGGGAAACTCTAGCGGGAGGGTCGACAGATACGCAGTATTTT. Translated: CAWETLAGGSTDTQYF.

The chain recombines TRBV28 with TRBJ2-3; 11 bases agree with TRBD1. Losses at the gene ends were 3 bases for V and 4 bases for J; bases not matched to a gene: 6. Per the germline V gene, CDR1 is MDHEN and CDR2 is SYDVKM. This CDR3 is built from 16 residues. The CDR3 DNA reads TGTGCCAGCAGTTTGGGAGGACAGGGGGCCTCAGATACGCAGTATTTT. Protein: CASSLGGQGASDTQYF.